The entry below gives a single T cell receptor beta chain sequence along with its context. Assay: immunoSEQ multiplex PCR; the TCRdb copy retains only in-frame clones and omits some. Altogether some 80,000 clones are present, 75% to 90% being singletons, with the ten largest covering over 0.35%. This entry belongs to a study of OX40 agonist ivuxolimab in advanced cancers. Germline V gene sequence: CDR1 SGHTA, CDR2 FQGNSA. After removal of 1 base from V and 6 bases from J, the junction contained 8 bases not matched to a gene. The CDR3 spans 15 residues. The V and J genes are TRBV7-2 and TRBJ2-7; 8 nucleotides match TRBD2. Sequencing was performed on CD4+ or CD8+ T cells sorted from blood, taken in a trial of the OX40 agonist ivuxolimab. This TCR came from an adult with an advanced solid tumor such as melanoma, head and neck, liver or kidney cancer. The CDR3 reads CASSLGSGSAGEQYF. The CDR3 nucleotides read TGTGCCAGCAGCTTAGGAAGCGGGAGTGCGGGCGAGCAGTACTTC.